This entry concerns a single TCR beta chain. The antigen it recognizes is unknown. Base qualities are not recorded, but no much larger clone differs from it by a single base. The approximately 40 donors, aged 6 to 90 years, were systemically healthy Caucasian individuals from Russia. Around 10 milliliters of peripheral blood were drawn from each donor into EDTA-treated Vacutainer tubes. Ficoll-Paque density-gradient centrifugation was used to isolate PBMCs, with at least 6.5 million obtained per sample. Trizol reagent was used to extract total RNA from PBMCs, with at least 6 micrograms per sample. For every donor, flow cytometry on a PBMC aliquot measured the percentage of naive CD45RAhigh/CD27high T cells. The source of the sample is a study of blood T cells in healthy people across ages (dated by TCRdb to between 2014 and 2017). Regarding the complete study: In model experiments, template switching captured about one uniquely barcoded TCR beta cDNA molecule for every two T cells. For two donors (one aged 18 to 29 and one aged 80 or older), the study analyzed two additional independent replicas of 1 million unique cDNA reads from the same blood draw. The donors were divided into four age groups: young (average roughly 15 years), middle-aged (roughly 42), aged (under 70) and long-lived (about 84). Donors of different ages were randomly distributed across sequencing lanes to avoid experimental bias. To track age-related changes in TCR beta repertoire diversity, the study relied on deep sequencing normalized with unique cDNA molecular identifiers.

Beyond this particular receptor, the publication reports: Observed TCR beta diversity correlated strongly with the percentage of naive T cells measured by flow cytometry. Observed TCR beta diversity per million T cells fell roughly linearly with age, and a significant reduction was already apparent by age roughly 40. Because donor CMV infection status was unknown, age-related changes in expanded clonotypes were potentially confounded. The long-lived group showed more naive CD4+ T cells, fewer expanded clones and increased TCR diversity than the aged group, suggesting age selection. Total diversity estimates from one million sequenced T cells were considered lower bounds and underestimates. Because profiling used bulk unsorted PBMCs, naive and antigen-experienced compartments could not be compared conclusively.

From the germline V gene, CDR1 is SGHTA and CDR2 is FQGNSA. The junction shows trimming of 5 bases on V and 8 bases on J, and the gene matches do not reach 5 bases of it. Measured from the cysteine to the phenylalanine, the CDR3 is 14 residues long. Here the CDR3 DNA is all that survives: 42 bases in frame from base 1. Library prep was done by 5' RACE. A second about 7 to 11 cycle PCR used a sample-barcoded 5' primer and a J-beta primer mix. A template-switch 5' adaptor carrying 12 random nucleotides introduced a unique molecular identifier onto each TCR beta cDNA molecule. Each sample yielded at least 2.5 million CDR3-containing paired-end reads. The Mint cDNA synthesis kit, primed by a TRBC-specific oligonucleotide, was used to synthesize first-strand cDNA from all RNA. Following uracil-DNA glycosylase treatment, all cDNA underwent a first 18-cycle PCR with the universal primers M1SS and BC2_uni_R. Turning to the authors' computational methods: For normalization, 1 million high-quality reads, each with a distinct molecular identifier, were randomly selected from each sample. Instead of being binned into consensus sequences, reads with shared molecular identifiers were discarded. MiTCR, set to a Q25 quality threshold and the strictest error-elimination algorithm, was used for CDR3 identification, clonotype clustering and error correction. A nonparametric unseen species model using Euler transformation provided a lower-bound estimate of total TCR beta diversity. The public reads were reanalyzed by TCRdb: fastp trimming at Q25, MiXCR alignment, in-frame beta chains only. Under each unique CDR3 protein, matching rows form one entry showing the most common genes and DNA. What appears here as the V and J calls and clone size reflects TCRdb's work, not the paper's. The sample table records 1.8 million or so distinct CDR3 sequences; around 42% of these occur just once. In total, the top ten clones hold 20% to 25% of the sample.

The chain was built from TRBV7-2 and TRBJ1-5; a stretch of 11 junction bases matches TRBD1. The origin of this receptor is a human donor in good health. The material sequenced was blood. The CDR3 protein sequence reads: CASSRTGGVEPQHF. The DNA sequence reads TGTGCCAGCAGCCGGACAGGGGGCGTTGAGCCCCAGCATTTT.